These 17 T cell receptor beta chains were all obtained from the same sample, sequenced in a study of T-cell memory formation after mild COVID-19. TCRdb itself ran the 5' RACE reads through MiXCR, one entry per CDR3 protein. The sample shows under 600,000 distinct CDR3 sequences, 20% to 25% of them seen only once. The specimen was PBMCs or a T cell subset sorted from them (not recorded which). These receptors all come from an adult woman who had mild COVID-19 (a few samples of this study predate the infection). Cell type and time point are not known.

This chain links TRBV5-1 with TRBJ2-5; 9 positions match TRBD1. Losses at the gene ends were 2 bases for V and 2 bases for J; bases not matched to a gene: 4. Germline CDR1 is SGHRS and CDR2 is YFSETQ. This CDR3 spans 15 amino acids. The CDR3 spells CASSLGDRVQETQYF. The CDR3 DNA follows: TGCGCCAGCAGCTTAGGGGACAGGGTTCAAGAGACCCAGTACTTC.

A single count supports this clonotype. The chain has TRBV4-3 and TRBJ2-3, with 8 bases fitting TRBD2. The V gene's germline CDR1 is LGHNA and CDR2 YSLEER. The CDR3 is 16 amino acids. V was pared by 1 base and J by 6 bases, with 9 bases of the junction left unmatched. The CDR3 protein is CASSQAGLGGRDTQYF. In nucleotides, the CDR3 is TGCGCCAGCAGCCAAGCGGGACTAGGGGGACGGGATACGCAGTATTTT.

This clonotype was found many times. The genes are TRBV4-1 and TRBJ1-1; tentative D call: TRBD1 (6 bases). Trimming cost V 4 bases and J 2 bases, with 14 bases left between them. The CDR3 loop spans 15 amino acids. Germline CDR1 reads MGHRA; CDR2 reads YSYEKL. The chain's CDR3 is CASSLRAGDNTEAFF. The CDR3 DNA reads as TGCGCCAGCAGCCTCCGGGCAGGGGACAACACTGAAGCTTTCTTT.

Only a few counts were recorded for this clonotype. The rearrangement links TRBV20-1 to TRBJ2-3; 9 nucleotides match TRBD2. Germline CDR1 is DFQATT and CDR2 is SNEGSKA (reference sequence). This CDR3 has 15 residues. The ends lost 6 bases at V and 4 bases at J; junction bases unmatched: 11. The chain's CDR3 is CSATGAGGPPDTQYF. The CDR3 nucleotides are TGCAGTGCAACTGGGGCGGGAGGGCCCCCAGATACGCAGTATTTT.

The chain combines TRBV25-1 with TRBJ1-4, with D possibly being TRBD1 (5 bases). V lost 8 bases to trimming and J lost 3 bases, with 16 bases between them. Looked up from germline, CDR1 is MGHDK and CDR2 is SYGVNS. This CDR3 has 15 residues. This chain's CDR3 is CASADGGAANEKLFF. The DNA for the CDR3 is TGTGCCAGCGCTGACGGCGGGGCCGCTAATGAAAAACTGTTTTTT.

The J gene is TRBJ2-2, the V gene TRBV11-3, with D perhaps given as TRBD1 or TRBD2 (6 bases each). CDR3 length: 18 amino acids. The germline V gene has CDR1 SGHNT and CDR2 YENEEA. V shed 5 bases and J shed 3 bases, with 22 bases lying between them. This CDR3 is CASSLRGRGQGYTGELFF. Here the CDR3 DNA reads TGTGCCAGCAGCCTACGCGGACGGGGGCAGGGGTACACCGGGGAGCTGTTTTTT.

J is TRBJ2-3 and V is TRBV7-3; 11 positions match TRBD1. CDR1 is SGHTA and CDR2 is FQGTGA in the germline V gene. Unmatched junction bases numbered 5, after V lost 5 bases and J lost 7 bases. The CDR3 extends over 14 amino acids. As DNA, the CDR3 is TGTGCCAGCAGCCCGGGACAGGGGGAATATACGCAGTATTTT. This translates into CASSPGQGEYTQYF.

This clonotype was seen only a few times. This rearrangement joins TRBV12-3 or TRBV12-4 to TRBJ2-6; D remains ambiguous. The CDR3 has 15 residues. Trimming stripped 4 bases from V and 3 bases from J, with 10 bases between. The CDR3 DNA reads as TGTGCCAGCAGTTGGGGTCACCGTGGGGCCAACGTCCTGACTTTC. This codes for CASSWGHRGANVLTF.

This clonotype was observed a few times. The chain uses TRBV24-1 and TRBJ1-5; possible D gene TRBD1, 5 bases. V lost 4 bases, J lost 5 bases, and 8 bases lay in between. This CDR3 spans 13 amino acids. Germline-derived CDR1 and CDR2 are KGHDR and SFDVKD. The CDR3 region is CATSEGPDQPQHF. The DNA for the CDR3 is TGTGCCACCAGTGAGGGGCCTGATCAGCCCCAGCATTTT.

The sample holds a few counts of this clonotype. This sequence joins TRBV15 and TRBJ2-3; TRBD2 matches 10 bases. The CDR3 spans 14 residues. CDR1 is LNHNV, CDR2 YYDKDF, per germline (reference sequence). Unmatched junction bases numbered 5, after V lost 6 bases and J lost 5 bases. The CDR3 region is CATRLAGARDTQYF. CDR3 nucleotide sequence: TGTGCCACCAGGCTAGCGGGAGCGAGAGATACGCAGTATTTT.

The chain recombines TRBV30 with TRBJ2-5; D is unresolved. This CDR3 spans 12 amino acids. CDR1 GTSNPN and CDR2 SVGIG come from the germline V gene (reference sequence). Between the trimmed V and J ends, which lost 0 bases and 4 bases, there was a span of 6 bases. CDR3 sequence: CAWSVGVETQYF. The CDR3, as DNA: TGTGCCTGGAGTGTTGGTGTAGAGACCCAGTACTTC. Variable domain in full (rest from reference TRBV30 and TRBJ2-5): SQTIHQWPATLVQPVGSPLSLECTVEGTSNPNLYWYRQAAGRGLQLLFYSVGIGQISSEVPQNLSASRPQDRQFILSSKKLLLSDSGFYLCAWSVGVETQYFGPGTRLLVL.

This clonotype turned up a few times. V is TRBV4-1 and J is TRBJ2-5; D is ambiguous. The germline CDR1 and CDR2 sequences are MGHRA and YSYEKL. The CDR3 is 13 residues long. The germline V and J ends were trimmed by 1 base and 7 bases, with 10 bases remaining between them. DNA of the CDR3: TGCGCCAGCAGCCAAGTGATCCTTGGGACCCAGTACTTC. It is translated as CASSQVILGTQYF.

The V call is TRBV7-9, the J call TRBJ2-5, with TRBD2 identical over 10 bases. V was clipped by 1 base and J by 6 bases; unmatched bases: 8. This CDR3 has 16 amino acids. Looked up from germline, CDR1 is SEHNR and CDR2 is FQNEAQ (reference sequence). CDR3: CASSLGLAGVQQTQYF. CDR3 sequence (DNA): TGTGCCAGCAGCTTAGGGCTAGCGGGAGTTCAACAGACCCAGTACTTC.

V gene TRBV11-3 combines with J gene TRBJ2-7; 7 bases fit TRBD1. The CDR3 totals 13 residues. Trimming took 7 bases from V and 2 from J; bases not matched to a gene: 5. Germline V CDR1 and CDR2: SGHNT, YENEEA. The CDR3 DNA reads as TGTGCCAGCAACACAGGGGCCACCTACGAGCAGTACTTC. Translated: CASNTGATYEQYF.

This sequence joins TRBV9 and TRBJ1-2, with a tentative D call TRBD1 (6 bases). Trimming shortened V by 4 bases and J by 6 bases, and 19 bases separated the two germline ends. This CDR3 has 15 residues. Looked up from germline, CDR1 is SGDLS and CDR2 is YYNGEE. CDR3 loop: CASSLGTKAADGYTF. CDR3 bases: TGTGCCAGCAGCCTAGGGACAAAGGCGGCCGATGGCTACACCTTC.

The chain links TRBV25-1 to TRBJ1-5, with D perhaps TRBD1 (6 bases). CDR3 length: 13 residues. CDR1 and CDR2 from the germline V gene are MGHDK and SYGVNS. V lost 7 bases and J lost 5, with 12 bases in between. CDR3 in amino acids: CASTDSGDQPQHF. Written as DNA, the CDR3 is TGTGCCAGCACCGACTCAGGGGATCAGCCCCAGCATTTT. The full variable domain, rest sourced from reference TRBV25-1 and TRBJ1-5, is EADIYQTPRYLVIGTGKKITLECSQTMGHDKMYWYQQDPGMELHLIHYSYGVNSTEKGDLSSESTVSRIRTEHFPLTLESARPSHTSQYLCASTDSGDQPQHFGDGTRLSIL.

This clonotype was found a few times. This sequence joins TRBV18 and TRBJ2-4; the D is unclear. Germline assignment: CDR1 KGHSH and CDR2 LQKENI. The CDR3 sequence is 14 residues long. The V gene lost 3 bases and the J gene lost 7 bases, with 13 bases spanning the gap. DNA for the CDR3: TGTGCCAGCTCACCTCTGAAAGGGTTCAACATTCAGTACTTC. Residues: CASSPLKGFNIQYF. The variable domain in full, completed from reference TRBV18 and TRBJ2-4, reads NAGVMQNPRHLVRRRGQEARLRCSPMKGHSHVYWYRQLPEEGLKFMVYLQKENIIDESGMPKERFSAEFPKEGPSILRIQQVVRGDSAAYFCASSPLKGFNIQYFGAGTRLSVL.